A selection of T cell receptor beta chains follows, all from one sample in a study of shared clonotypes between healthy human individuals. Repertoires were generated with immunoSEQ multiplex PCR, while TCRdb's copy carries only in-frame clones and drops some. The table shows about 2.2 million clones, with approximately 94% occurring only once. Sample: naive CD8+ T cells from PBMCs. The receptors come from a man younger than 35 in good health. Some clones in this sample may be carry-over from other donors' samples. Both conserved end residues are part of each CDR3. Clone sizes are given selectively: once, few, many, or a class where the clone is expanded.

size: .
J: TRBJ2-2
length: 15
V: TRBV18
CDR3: CASSPPLAVGGELFF

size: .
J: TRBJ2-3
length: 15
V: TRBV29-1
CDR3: CSAKPDILSTDTQYF

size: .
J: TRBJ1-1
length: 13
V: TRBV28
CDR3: CASNPGTVTEAFF

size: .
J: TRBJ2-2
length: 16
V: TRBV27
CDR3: CASSLSAGLYTGELFF

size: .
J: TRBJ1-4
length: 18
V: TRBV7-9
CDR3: CASSSKTYQGSTNEKLFF

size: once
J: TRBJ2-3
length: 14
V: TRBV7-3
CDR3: CASSPTSPTDTQYF

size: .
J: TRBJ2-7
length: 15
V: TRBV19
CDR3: CASSIVASGMYEQYF

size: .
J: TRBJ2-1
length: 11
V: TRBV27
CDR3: CASSRGDEQFF

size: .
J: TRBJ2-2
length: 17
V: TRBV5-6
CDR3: CASSLPPGRENTGELFF

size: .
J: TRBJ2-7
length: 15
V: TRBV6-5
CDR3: CASSYVGGTAYEQYF

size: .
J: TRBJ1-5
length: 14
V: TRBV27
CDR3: CASTPTGGNQPQHF

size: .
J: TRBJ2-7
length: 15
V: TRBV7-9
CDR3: CASSLGAQNTYEQYF

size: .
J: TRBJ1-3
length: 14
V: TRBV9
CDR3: CASSVGWGRNTIYF

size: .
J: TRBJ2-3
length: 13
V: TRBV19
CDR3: CASHRGSTDTQYF

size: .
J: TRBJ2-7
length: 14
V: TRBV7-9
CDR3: CASSPGLPSYEQYF

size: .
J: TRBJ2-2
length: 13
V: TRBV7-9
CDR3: CASSLDLTGELFF

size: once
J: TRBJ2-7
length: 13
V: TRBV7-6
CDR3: CASSPARPYEQYF

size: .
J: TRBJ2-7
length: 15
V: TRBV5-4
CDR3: CASSSRTSGSYEQYF

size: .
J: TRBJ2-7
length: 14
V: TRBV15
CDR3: CATSSDRGSYEQYF

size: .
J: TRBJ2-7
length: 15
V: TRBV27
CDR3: CASSPRTPSSYEQYF

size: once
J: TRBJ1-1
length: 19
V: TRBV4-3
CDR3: CASSQDEWDPGGRGTEAFF

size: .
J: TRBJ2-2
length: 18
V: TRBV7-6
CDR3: CASSPGTSGILSTGELFF

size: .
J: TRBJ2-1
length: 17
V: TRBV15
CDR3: CATSRDRGVSSYNEQFF

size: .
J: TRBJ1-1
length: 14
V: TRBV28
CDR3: CASSPYGEVTEAFF

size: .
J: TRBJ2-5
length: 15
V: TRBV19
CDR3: CASSILAGGPETQYF

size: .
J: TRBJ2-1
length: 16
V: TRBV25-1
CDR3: CASSEGSGLAGDEQFF

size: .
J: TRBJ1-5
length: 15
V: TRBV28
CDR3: CASSLRTGSNQPQHF

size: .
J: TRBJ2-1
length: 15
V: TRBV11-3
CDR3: CASSIAGGPGNEQFF

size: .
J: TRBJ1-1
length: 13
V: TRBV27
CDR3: CASSFGGATEAFF

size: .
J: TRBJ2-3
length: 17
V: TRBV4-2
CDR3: CASSPMPPGNTGDTQYF

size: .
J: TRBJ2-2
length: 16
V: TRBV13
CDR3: CASSQDRDLNTGELFF

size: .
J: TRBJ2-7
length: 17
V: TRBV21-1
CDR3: CASSKHRFRNGSYEQYF

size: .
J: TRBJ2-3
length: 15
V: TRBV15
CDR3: CATSRAGALTDTQYF

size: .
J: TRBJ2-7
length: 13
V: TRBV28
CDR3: CASVQGSSYEQYF

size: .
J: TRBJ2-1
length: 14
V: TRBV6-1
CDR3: CASAIGQGPEEQFF

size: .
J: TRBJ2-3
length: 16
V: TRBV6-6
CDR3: CASSYSILRGADTQYF

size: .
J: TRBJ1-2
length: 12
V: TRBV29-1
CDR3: CSVSPGTDGYTF

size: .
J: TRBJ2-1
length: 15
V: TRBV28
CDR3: CASSRPGPMNNEQFF

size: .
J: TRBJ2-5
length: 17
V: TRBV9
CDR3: CASSADDGRQGHETQYF

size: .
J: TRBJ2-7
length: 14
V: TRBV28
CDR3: CASSFGYSLYEQYF

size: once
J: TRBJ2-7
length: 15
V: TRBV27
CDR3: CASSLSTGSSYEQYF

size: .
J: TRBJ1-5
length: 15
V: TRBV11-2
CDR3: CASSLGGAGNQPQHF

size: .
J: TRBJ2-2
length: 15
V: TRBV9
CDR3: CASSSWGGPVGELFF

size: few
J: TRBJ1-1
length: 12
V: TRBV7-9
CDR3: CASSHLNTEAFF

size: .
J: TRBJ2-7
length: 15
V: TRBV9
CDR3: CASSVAGAPMNEQYF

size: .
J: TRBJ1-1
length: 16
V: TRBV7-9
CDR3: CASSFPVQGWNTEAFF

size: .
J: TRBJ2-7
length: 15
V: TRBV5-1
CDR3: CASSLYGTAAYEQYF

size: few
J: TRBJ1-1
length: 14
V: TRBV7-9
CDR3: CASSNTGRNTEAFF

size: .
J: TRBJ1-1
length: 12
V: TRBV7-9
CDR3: CASSLGGPEAFF

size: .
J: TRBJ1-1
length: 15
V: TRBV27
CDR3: CASRARTGVNTEAFF

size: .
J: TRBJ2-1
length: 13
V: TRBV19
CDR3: CASSIRLNNEQFF

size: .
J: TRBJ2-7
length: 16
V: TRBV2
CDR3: CASSEREGTVGNEQYF